These T cell receptor beta chains were read from a single sample in a study of glioma-infiltrating T cells. One entry per CDR3 protein, called by TCRdb with MiXCR from the multiplex PCR reads. The sample lists about 400,000 distinct CDR3 sequences; 41% were seen once. Sample: glioma tissue, nonneoplastic brain tissue, or PBMCs (not recorded which). These receptors were taken from a human donor with low-grade glioma or glioblastoma, undergoing nonglioma brain surgery, or in good health (not recorded which). The CDR3 runs from the conserved cysteine through the conserved F or W. A D gene is named only where the DNA matches it firmly. Expanded clones are given a class, and other clones once, few, many or no size at all.

>TRBJ2-2|-|TRBV7-9|TRBD1
CASSYDRGFVTGELFF
TGTGCCAGCAGTTACGACAGGGGTTTTGTCACCGGGGAGCTGTTTTTT
>TRBJ2-5|few|TRBV7-9|-
CASRGSGSETQYF
TGTGCCAGCAGAGGTTCGGGGAGTGAGACCCAGTACTTC
>TRBJ1-1|many|TRBV14|-
CASSFTNTEAFF
TGTGCCAGCAGCTTCACGAACACTGAAGCTTTCTTT
>TRBJ2-5|few|TRBV4-1|-
CASSLSSLFDSETQYF
TGTGCCAGCAGCTTATCTAGCCTATTCGACAGTGAGACCCAGTACTTC
>TRBJ1-1|few|TRBV11-1|TRBD1
CASSPPGGGSLNTEAFF
TGTGCCAGCAGCCCCCCCGGAGGGGGCTCACTTAACACTGAAGCTTTCTTT
>TRBJ2-5|-|TRBV19|-
CASSLGQSQETQYF
TGTGCCAGTAGTCTAGGACAGTCCCAAGAGACCCAGTACTTC
>TRBJ1-5|-|TRBV29-1|TRBD1
CSVRQGGSNQPQHF
TGCAGCGTTAGACAGGGAGGTAGCAATCAGCCCCAGCATTTT
>TRBJ2-1|many|TRBV27|-
CASSPPRVIYNEQFF
TGTGCCAGCAGTCCCCCGCGAGTGATCTACAATGAGCAGTTCTTC
>TRBJ2-4|few|TRBV6-1|-
CASSEPREGGNIQYF
TGTGCCAGCAGTGAACCCCGTGAGGGTGGGAACATTCAGTACTTC
>TRBJ2-1|-|TRBV25-1|-
CASSNHTRTSSYNEQFF
TGTGCCAGCAGTAACCATACTAGAACGAGCTCCTACAATGAGCAGTTCTTC
>TRBJ2-5|few|TRBV29-1|-
CSVEDRGPLYF
TGCAGCGTTGAAGATCGGGGGCCCCTGTACTTC
>TRBJ2-3|-|TRBV20-1|-
CSAPITGRESDTQYF
TGCAGTGCCCCAATAACAGGGCGGGAGTCAGATACGCAGTATTTT
>TRBJ1-1|once|TRBV12-3/TRBV12-4|-
CASRYRVRTEAFF
TGTGCCAGCAGATACAGGGTCCGCACTGAAGCTTTCTTT
>TRBJ2-7|-|TRBV20-1|TRBD1
CSARDRSYYEQYF
TGCAGTGCCCGGGACAGGTCTTACTACGAGCAGTACTTC
>TRBJ2-1|-|TRBV27|-
CASILSAGDLIYNEQFF
TGTGCCAGCATTTTATCTGCAGGGGACCTCATCTACAATGAGCAGTTCTTC
>TRBJ1-1|few|TRBV7-2|-
CASVPQWGTEAFF
TGTGCCAGCGTCCCCCAATGGGGAACTGAAGCTTTCTTT
>TRBJ2-5|-|TRBV20-1|-
CSARPWAGVETQYF
TGCAGTGCTCGACCCTGGGCAGGGGTAGAGACCCAGTACTTC
>TRBJ1-5|few|TRBV7-2|-
CASSPGQNSNQPQHF
TGTGCCAGCAGCCCCGGACAGAATAGCAATCAGCCCCAGCATTTT
>TRBJ2-1|-|TRBV6-2/TRBV6-3|-
CASRMGTSSYNEQFF
TGTGCCAGTCGTATGGGGACTTCCTCCTACAATGAGCAGTTCTTC
>TRBJ2-5|-|TRBV6-5|-
CASSRAGADQETQYF
TGTGCCAGCAGCCGGGCAGGGGCTGACCAAGAGACCCAGTACTTC
>TRBJ2-7|many|TRBV20-1|-
CSASRQGGDEQYF
TGCAGTGCTAGTAGGCAGGGAGGTGACGAGCAGTACTTC
>TRBJ2-1|many|TRBV24-1|-
CATSRPGGSYNEQFF
TGTGCCACCAGTCGACCCGGTGGGTCCTACAATGAGCAGTTCTTC
>TRBJ2-1|-|TRBV6-2/TRBV6-3|TRBD2
CASSSSGLPYNEQFF
TGTGCCAGCAGTTCCTCGGGACTACCCTACAATGAGCAGTTCTTC
>TRBJ2-3|-|TRBV6-2/TRBV6-3|TRBD2
CASSTLAGATDTQYF
TGTGCCAGCAGTACCCTAGCGGGAGCCACAGATACGCAGTATTTT
>TRBJ1-2|many|TRBV20-1|-
CSARERQGTNYGYTF
TGCAGTGCTAGAGAGCGCCAGGGGACTAACTATGGCTACACCTTC
>TRBJ1-1|few|TRBV6-6|-
CASSYSMEQEAFF
TGTGCCAGCAGTTACTCGATGGAGCAGGAAGCTTTCTTT
>TRBJ2-5|-|TRBV4-1|-
CASSPAWGEETQYF
TGCGCCAGCAGCCCCGCTTGGGGGGAAGAGACCCAGTACTTC
>TRBJ2-1|-|TRBV28|-
CASSLRVKGEQFF
TGTGCCAGCAGTTTACGTGTTAAGGGTGAGCAGTTCTTC
>TRBJ2-3|-|TRBV12-3/TRBV12-4|-
CASTTPRVNTDTQYF
TGTGCCAGCACAACCCCGCGAGTGAACACAGATACGCAGTATTTT
>TRBJ2-2|-|TRBV4-1|-
CASSQMGLNTGELFF
TGCGCCAGCAGCCAGATGGGACTTAACACCGGGGAGCTGTTTTTT
>TRBJ2-1|-|TRBV20-1|-
CSASPRNNEKFF
TGCAGTGCTAGCCCTAGGAACAATGAGAAGTTCTTC
>TRBJ1-2|few|TRBV10-3|-
CAISIQDYGYTF
TGTGCCATCAGTATCCAGGACTATGGCTACACCTTC
>TRBJ2-3|few|TRBV20-1|TRBD1
CSARDPRTGKMAQYF
TGCAGTGCTAGAGACCCCCGGACAGGGAAGATGGCGCAGTATTTT